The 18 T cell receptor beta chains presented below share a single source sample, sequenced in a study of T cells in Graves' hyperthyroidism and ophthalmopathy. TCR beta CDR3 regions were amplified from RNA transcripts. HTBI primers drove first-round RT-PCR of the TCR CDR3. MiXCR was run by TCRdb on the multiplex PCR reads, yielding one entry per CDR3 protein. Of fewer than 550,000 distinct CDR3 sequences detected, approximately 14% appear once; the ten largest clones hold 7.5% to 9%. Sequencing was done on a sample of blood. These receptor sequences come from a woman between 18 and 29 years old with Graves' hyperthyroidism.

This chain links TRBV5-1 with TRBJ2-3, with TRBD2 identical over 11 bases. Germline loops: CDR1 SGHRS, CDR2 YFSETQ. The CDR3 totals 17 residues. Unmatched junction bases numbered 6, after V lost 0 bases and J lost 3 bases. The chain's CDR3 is CASSLGTSGSRTDTQYF. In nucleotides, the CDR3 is TGCGCCAGCAGCTTGGGGACTAGCGGGTCGAGAACAGATACGCAGTATTTT.

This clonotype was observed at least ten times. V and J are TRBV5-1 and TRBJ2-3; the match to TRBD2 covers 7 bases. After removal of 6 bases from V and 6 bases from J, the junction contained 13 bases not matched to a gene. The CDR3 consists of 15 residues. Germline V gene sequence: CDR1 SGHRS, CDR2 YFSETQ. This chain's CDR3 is CASTKEGLVMDTQYF. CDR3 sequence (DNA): TGCGCCAGCACCAAAGAAGGACTAGTTATGGATACGCAGTATTTT.

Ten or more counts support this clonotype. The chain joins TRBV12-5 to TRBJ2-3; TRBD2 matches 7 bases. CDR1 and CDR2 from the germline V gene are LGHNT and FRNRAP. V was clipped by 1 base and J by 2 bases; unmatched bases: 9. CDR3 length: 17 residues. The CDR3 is CASGLALSAGNTDTQYF. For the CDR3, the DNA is TGTGCTAGTGGTTTGGCTCTTTCAGCGGGGAACACAGATACGCAGTATTTT.

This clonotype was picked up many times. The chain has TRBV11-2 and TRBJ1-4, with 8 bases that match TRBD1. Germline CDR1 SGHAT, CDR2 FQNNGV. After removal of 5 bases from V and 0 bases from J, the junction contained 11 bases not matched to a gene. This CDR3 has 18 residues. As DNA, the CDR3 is TGTGCCAGCAGCGCCCAGGGGGCTCCCCCCGCAACTAATGAAAAACTGTTTTTT. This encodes CASSAQGAPPATNEKLFF.

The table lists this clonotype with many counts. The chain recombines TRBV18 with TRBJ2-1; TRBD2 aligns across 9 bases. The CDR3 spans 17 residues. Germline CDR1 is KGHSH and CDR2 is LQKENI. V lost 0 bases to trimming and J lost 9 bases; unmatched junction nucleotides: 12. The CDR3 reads CASSPPGLARQESEQFF. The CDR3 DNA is TGTGCCAGCTCACCACCAGGACTAGCGAGACAGGAGAGTGAGCAGTTCTTC. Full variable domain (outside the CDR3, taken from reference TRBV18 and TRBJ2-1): NAGVMQNPRHLVRRRGQEARLRCSPMKGHSHVYWYRQLPEEGLKFMVYLQKENIIDESGMPKERFSAEFPKEGPSILRIQQVVRGDSAAYFCASSPPGLARQESEQFFGPGTRLTVL.

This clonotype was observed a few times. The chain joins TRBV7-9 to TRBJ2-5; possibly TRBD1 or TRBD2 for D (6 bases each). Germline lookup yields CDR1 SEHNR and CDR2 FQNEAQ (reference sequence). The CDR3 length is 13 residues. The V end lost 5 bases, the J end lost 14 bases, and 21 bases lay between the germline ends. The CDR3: CASSPRGQGRSYF. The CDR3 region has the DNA TGTGCCAGCAGCCCCCGGGGGCAGGGAAGGTCATACTTC.

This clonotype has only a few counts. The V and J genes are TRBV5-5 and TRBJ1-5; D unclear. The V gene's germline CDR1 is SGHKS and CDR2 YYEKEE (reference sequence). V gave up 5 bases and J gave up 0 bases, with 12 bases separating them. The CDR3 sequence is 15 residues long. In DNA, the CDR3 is TGTGCCAGCAGTCCCGGTCGATCTAGCAATCAGCCCCAGCATTTT. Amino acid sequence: CASSPGRSSNQPQHF.

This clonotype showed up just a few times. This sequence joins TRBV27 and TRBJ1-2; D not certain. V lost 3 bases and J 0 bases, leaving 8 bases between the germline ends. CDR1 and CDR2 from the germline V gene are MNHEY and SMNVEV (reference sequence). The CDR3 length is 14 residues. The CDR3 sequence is CASSLNGANYGYTF. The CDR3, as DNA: TGTGCCAGCAGTTTGAACGGCGCTAACTATGGCTACACCTTC.

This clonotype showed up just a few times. For the CDR3, the DNA is TGCAGCGCGGGACAGGGATTCTCCTACGAGCAGTACTTC. Translating it yields CSAGQGFSYEQYF. V gene TRBV29-1 combines with J gene TRBJ2-7; 9 nucleotides agree with TRBD1. This CDR3 spans 13 amino acids. Unmatched junction bases numbered 4, after V lost 7 bases and J lost 0 bases. Germline loops: CDR1 SQVTM, CDR2 ANQGSEA.

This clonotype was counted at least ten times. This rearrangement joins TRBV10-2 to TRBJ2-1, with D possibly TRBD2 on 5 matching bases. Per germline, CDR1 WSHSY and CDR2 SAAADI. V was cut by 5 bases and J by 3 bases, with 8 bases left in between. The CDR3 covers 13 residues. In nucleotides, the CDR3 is TGCGCCAGCAGTAGGACTGACTACAATGAGCAGTTCTTC. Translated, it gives CASSRTDYNEQFF.

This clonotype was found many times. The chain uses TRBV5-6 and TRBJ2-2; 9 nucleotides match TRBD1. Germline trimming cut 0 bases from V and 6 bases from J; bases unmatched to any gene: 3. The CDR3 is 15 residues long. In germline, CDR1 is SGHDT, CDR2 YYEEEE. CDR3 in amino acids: CASSLGDRAAGELFF. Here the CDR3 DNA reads TGTGCCAGCAGCTTGGGGGACAGGGCGGCCGGGGAGCTGTTTTTT.

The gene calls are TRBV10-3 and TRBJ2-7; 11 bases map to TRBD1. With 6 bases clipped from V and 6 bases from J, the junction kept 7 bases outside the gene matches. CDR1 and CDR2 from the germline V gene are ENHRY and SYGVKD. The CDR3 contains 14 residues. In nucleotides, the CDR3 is TGTGCCATCAGGGGGGACGGGACAGGGGGCGAGCAGTACTTC. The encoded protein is CAIRGDGTGGEQYF.

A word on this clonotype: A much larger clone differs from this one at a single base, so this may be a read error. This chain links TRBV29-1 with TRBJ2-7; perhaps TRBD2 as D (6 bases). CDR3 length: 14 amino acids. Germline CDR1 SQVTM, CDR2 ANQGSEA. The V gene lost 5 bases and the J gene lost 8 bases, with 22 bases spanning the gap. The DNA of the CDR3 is TGCAGCGTTCAGGGCGGGATAGGGTCCGTTAAGCAGTACTTC. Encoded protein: CSVQGGIGSVKQYF.

As DNA, the CDR3 is TGCAGCGGAAAGACAGCCGGGGACTATGGCTACACCTTC. Translated: CSGKTAGDYGYTF. This sequence joins TRBV29-1 and TRBJ1-2; D might be TRBD1 (5 bases). The CDR3 runs to 13 residues. Trimming stripped 7 bases from V and 3 bases from J, with 15 bases between. Germline V CDR1 and CDR2: SQVTM, ANQGSEA.

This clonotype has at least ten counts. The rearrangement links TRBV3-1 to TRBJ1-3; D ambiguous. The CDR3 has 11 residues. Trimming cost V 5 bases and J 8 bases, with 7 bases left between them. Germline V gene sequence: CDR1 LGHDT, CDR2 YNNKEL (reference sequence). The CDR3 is CASSGSDTIYF. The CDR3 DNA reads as TGTGCCAGCAGCGGATCCGACACCATATATTTT.

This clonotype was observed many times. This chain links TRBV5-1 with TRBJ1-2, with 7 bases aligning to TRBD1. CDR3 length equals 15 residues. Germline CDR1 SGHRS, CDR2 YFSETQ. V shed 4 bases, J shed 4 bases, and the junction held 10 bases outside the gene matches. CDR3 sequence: CASSPLDRAAYGYTF. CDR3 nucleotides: TGCGCCAGCAGCCCCCTAGACAGGGCTGCCTATGGCTACACCTTC.

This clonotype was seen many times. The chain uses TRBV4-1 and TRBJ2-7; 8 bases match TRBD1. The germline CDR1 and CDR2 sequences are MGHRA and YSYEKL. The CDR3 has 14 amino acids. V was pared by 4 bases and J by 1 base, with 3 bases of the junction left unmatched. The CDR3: CASSRGQGSYEQYF. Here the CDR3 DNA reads TGCGCCAGCAGCCGCGGACAGGGATCCTACGAGCAGTACTTC.

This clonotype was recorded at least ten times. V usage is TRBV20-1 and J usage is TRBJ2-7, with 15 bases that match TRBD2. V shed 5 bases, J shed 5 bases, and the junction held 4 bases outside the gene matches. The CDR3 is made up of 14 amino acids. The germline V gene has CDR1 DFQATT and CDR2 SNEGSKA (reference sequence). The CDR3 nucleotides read TGCAGTGCTTCCGGGACTAGCGGGAGGAACGAGCAGTACTTC. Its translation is CSASGTSGRNEQYF.